One sample yielded the 25 T cell receptor beta chains listed below, sequenced in a study of T cell clones after liver transplantation. The data were produced by immunoSEQ multiplex PCR, yet TCRdb's version contains in-frame clones alone and is incomplete. The sample includes some 80,000 clones, 82% of them seen just once. The material was CD4+ T cells from blood, obtained approximately 3.5 years after liver transplant. The source is a human patient who received a liver transplant. A subset of T cells may come from the graft donor.

The chain uses TRBV27 and TRBJ2-3, with no clear D. The CDR3 is 15 residues long. Germline CDR1 reads MNHEY; CDR2 reads SMNVEV (reference sequence). Trimming left V 3 bases short and J 3 bases short, with 13 bases between. The CDR3 spells CASSLAQTGTDTQYF. In DNA, the CDR3 is TGTGCCAGCAGTTTGGCCCAAACCGGTACAGATACGCAGTATTTT.

In the case of this clone: A far larger clone differs by one base, so this is likely a read error. The chain uses TRBV5-1 and TRBJ1-5, with 11 nucleotides matching TRBD1. V gave up 3 bases and J gave up 3 bases; unmatched junction bases: 5. The CDR3 is made up of 16 amino acids. Germline V CDR1 and CDR2: SGHRS, YFSETQ. In DNA form, the CDR3 reads TGCGCCAGCAGCTCCGCGGACAGGGGGCACAATCAGCCCCAGCATTTT. Its protein product is CASSSADRGHNQPQHF.

V and J are TRBV10-1 and TRBJ2-2; a possible D gene is TRBD2 (5 bases). The germline V gene encodes CDR1 WNHNN and CDR2 SYGVQD (reference sequence). Trimming removed 8 bases at V and 6 bases at J, with 19 bases between. The CDR3 totals 15 residues. CDR3 in DNA: TGCGCCAGCGCTGCGACTATTGGGCGCCCCGGGGAGCTGTTTTTT. This codes for CASAATIGRPGELFF.

The chain combines TRBV5-1 with TRBJ2-2, with D possibly TRBD1 on 5 matching bases. V dropped 0 bases and J dropped 1 base, with 7 bases sitting between them. The germline CDR1 and CDR2 sequences are SGHRS and YFSETQ. This CDR3 is 15 amino acids long. CDR3 DNA: TGCGCCAGCAGCTTGGTAACAGGGAACACCGGGGAGCTGTTTTTT. Translating gives CASSLVTGNTGELFF.

This clone occurred once. The rearrangement uses TRBV5-1 and TRBJ2-7, with a possible D match to TRBD1 (5 bases). CDR3 length: 13 amino acids. Trimming left V 0 bases short and J 2 bases short, with 6 bases between. CDR1 is SGHRS and CDR2 is YFSETQ in the germline V gene. The CDR3 DNA reads as TGCGCCAGCAGCTTGGAGGGGACCTACGAGCAGTACTTC. Translated: CASSLEGTYEQYF. Full variable domain (missing parts from reference TRBV5-1 and TRBJ2-7): KAGVTQTPRYLIKTRGQQVTLSCSPISGHRSVSWYQQTPGQGLQFLFEYFSETQRNKGNFPGRFSGRQFSNSRSEMNVSTLELGDSALYLCASSLEGTYEQYFGPGTRLTVT.

V usage is TRBV6-8 and J usage is TRBJ1-1; D unclear. V was cut by 6 bases and J by 1 base, with 9 bases left in between. The CDR3 totals 13 residues. Germline CDR1 reads MNHGY; CDR2 reads SAAAGT. In DNA, the CDR3 is TGTGCCAGCAGCCCCCGGGAGAACACTGAAGCTTTCTTT. Protein sequence: CASSPRENTEAFF.

The rearrangement links TRBV5-1 to TRBJ2-4, with 10 bases that match TRBD1. The germline gives CDR1 SGHRS, CDR2 YFSETQ. The CDR3 has 15 residues. Unmatched junction bases numbered 12, after V lost 7 bases and J lost 8 bases. In DNA form, the CDR3 reads TGCGCCAGCTGCGGGACAGGGGCTCAAGGGGACATTCAGTACTTC. Translation: CASCGTGAQGDIQYF.

The chain employs TRBV5-4 and TRBJ2-2; D gene uncertain. The CDR3 has 15 amino acids. V was pared by 0 bases and J by 7 bases, with 13 bases between. Looked up from germline, CDR1 is SGHNT and CDR2 is YYREEE (reference sequence). CDR3 nucleotide sequence: TGTGCCAGCAGCTTGGCGGCGACTCCGAGCGGGGAGCTGTTTTTT. It is translated as CASSLAATPSGELFF. The whole variable domain, filled in from reference TRBV5-4 and TRBJ2-2, reads ETGVTQSPTHLIKTRGQQVTLRCSSQSGHNTVSWYQQALGQGPQFIFQYYREEENGRGNFPPRFSGLQFPNYSSELNVNALELDDSALYLCASSLAATPSGELFFGEGSRLTVL.

This chain joins TRBV18 and TRBJ2-1; D possibly corresponds to TRBD1 (6 bases). Germline-derived CDR1 and CDR2 are KGHSH and LQKENI. The V end was cut by 5 bases, the J end by 7 bases, with 21 bases between. The CDR3 length is 16 residues. For the CDR3, the DNA is TGTGCCAGCTCATATTTCGGACAGCCCCTAGGGAATGAGCAGTTCTTC. This translates into CASSYFGQPLGNEQFF.

The chain recombines TRBV15 with TRBJ2-2; D possibly corresponds to TRBD2 (6 bases). The CDR3 loop spans 16 amino acids. The germline gives CDR1 LNHNV, CDR2 YYDKDF (reference sequence). Trimming removed 5 bases from V and 0 bases from J, with 13 bases in between. In DNA, the CDR3 is TGTGCCACCAGCGGGAGGACGGGATCGAACACCGGGGAGCTGTTTTTT. It encodes CATSGRTGSNTGELFF.

The chain joins TRBV18 to TRBJ1-3; 7 bases are a match to TRBD1. In germline, CDR1 is KGHSH, CDR2 LQKENI. The CDR3 totals 15 residues. V dropped 2 bases and J dropped 6; count of bases not matched to a gene: 7. The CDR3 DNA sequence: TGTGCCAGCTCACCAGCCCCAGGGACAGAAAACACCATATATTTT. Translating gives CASSPAPGTENTIYF.

The chain uses TRBV11-2 and TRBJ2-7; 12 positions match TRBD2. CDR3 size: 15 residues. After removal of 5 bases from V and 3 bases from J, the junction contained 5 bases not matched to a gene. Germline V lookup: CDR1 SGHAT, CDR2 FQNNGV. CDR3 bases: TGTGCCAGCAGCGGGGCGGGACTAGCGGGCTACGAGCAGTACTTC. Its protein is CASSGAGLAGYEQYF.

This clone was counted only a few times. This chain joins TRBV19 and TRBJ1-2; a possible D gene is TRBD1 (5 bases). Trimming cost V 3 bases and J 8 bases, with 13 bases left between them. This CDR3 spans 13 amino acids. In germline, CDR1 is LNHDA, CDR2 SQIVND (reference sequence). CDR3 loop: CASSIEGNGGYTF. The CDR3 bases are TGTGCCAGTAGTATTGAGGGGAATGGAGGCTACACCTTC. The whole variable domain, remainder taken from reference TRBV19 and TRBJ1-2, is DGGITQSPKYLFRKEGQNVTLSCEQNLNHDAMYWYRQDPGQGLRLIYYSQIVNDFQKGDIAEGYSVSREKKESFPLTVTSAQKNPTAFYLCASSIEGNGGYTFGSGTRLTVV.

This chain uses TRBV9 with TRBJ1-1; D ambiguous. The V end was cut by 3 bases, the J end by 2 bases, with 11 bases between. The CDR3 is made up of 14 amino acids. Germline V gene data show CDR1 as SGDLS and CDR2 as YYNGEE. In DNA form, the CDR3 reads TGTGCCAGCAGCGCCATTCGATCAAACACTGAAGCTTTCTTT. Encoded protein: CASSAIRSNTEAFF.

This clone came up a few times. The chain joins TRBV28 to TRBJ2-3; 9 bases align to TRBD2. The CDR3 sequence is 14 residues long. The V gene's germline CDR1 is MDHEN and CDR2 SYDVKM. Trimming at V came to 6 bases and at J to 4 bases, leaving 5 bases not matched to a gene. CDR3 sequence reads: CASSWTSVADTQYF. The CDR3 DNA follows: TGTGCCAGCAGCTGGACTAGCGTGGCAGATACGCAGTATTTT.

The rearrangement uses TRBV29-1 and TRBJ2-3; 8 bases fit TRBD1. The germline CDR1 and CDR2 sequences are SQVTM and ANQGSEA. This CDR3 region has 13 residues. With 7 bases clipped from V and 9 bases from J, the junction kept 12 bases outside the gene matches. The CDR3 spells CSGRQGASGTQYF. DNA of the CDR3: TGCAGCGGACGGCAGGGGGCCTCTGGCACGCAGTATTTT.

This clone showed up just once. V usage is TRBV5-4 and J usage is TRBJ2-5, with 11 bases aligning to TRBD2. V dropped 0 bases and J dropped 2; count of bases not matched to a gene: 3. From germline, CDR1 is SGHNT and CDR2 YYREEE (reference sequence). CDR3 length: 16 amino acids. The CDR3 loop reads CASSLALAGGQETQYF. CDR3 bases: TGTGCCAGCAGCTTGGCCTTAGCGGGAGGGCAAGAGACCCAGTACTTC.

This clone has a single count. The chain combines TRBV4-3 with TRBJ2-2, with D perhaps matching TRBD2 (7 bases). V was pared by 0 bases and J by 5 bases, with 13 bases between. Germline V gene sequence: CDR1 LGHNA, CDR2 YSLEER. The CDR3 sequence is 16 residues long. CDR3 region: CASSQERGGLTGELFF. Written as DNA, the CDR3 is TGCGCCAGCAGCCAAGAAAGGGGGGGTCTTACCGGGGAGCTGTTTTTT.

This chain links TRBV5-4 with TRBJ2-1; D unresolved. Germline values: CDR1 SGHNT, CDR2 YYREEE (reference sequence). This CDR3 has 14 amino acids. V was clipped by 2 bases and J by 10 bases, with 16 bases between them. The CDR3 loop is CASSLPLLGSEQFF. CDR3 bases: TGTGCCAGCAGCTTACCATTACTCGGATCAGAGCAGTTCTTC.

The genes are TRBV7-8 and TRBJ1-2; D not certain. Per germline, CDR1 SGHVS and CDR2 FQNEAQ. The CDR3 has 12 amino acids. Trimming took off 4 bases at V and 5 bases at J, with 8 bases between the two ends. The CDR3 coding sequence is TGTGCCAGCAGCTATGAGGGATATGGCTACACCTTC. Residues: CASSYEGYGYTF.

The V call is TRBV5-1, the J call TRBJ2-5; no clear D gene. Germline assignment: CDR1 SGHRS and CDR2 YFSETQ. Trimming pared 4 bases from V and 4 bases from J, leaving 11 bases between. This CDR3 region has 13 residues. DNA for the CDR3: TGCGCCAGCAGCCCCATGTGGGGAGAGACCCAGTACTTC. It yields the protein CASSPMWGETQYF.

Points on this clone: Other DNA sequences in this sample translate to the same CDR3. J is TRBJ2-1 and V is TRBV5-1; weak D call: TRBD1 (6 bases). Germline CDR1 SGHRS, CDR2 YFSETQ. The CDR3 covers 12 residues. V was cut by 4 bases and J by 8 bases, with 10 bases left in between. Here the CDR3 DNA reads TGCGCCAGCAGCCCACAGGGCGATGAGCAGTTCTTC. Protein sequence: CASSPQGDEQFF. Full variable domain (remainder filled in from reference TRBV5-1 and TRBJ2-1): KAGVTQTPRYLIKTRGQQVTLSCSPISGHRSVSWYQQTPGQGLQFLFEYFSETQRNKGNFPGRFSGRQFSNSRSEMNVSTLELGDSALYLCASSPQGDEQFFGPGTRLTVL.

J is TRBJ2-1 and V is TRBV28; 8 positions agree with TRBD2. V gave up 7 bases and J gave up 8 bases; unmatched junction bases: 16. This CDR3 is built from 16 residues. The germline V gene has CDR1 MDHEN and CDR2 SYDVKM. CDR3 bases: TGTGCCAGCACCGCCTCCGGGACTAGAAGGTTCCATGAGCAGTTCTTC. It is translated as CASTASGTRRFHEQFF.

The chain carries TRBV11-3 and TRBJ2-2; the D gene is possibly TRBD1 (5 bases). The CDR3 runs 17 residues. Germline lookup yields CDR1 SGHNT and CDR2 YENEEA. V lost 5 bases to trimming and J lost 1 base, with 17 bases between them. This chain's CDR3 is CASSPRLGALNTGELFF. The DNA of the CDR3 is TGTGCCAGCAGCCCCCGACTTGGGGCCCTGAACACCGGGGAGCTGTTTTTT. Full variable domain (remainder filled in from reference TRBV11-3 and TRBJ2-2): EAGVVQSPRYKIIEKKQPVAFWCNPISGHNTLYWYLQNLGQGPELLIRYENEEAVDDSQLPKDRFSAERLKGVDSTLKIQPAELGDSAVYLCASSPRLGALNTGELFFGEGSRLTVL.

This clone turned up a few times. The chain employs TRBV11-2 and TRBJ2-7; 11 positions match TRBD1. Losses at the gene ends were 6 bases for V and 3 bases for J; bases not matched to a gene: 4. The CDR3 extends over 14 amino acids. Germline V gene lookup returns CDR1 SGHAT and CDR2 FQNNGV. For the CDR3, the DNA is TGTGCCAGCAGACCCGGGACAGGGGGCTACGAGCAGTACTTC. It is translated as CASRPGTGGYEQYF.